This T cell receptor (beta chain) was identified during a study of graft-versus-host responses after intestinal transplantation. This clone occurred once. Its specificity is not known. Study outcomes and limitations: Peak circulating GvH clone levels were associated with early post-transplant HvG declines.

The table came from immunoSEQ multiplex PCR; TCRdb's copy has only in-frame clones and leaves some out. This table has over 100,000 clones, roughly 93% appearing once. V was clipped by 4 bases and J by 3 bases, with 23 bases between them. CDR3 length: 17 residues. CDR1 and CDR2 from the germline V gene are SGHRS and YFSETQ. V and J are TRBV5-1 and TRBJ2-7; a weak D match, TRBD1 (6 bases). This TCR came from a human donor who was the organ donor for an intestinal transplant. The sample consisted of unstimulated CD8+ T cells sorted from spleen or lymph node cells, taken before transplant. The CDR3 DNA sequence: TGCGCCAGCAGCCCTCTAAAATTCGACAGGTGGAGCTACGAGCAGTACTTC. Its protein product is CASSPLKFDRWSYEQYF.